The TCR beta chain described here comes from a study of CD8 T cells in Susac syndrome. Random-hexamer reverse transcription was applied to roughly 0.5 to 1 ug RNA. Using its own MiXCR run on the immunoSEQ multiplex PCR reads, TCRdb lists one record per CDR3 protein. There are 130,000 or so distinct CDR3 sequences in the sample; over 80% occur only once, and roughly 0.5% lies in the top ten. The CDR3 sequence is 17 residues long. Per germline, CDR1 MNHEY and CDR2 SVGAGI. V lost 3 bases, J lost 5 bases, and 15 bases stayed unmatched. The multiple sclerosis control group consisted of treatment-naive patients whose relapsing-remitting disease, which was either stable or active, fulfilled revised McDonald criteria. TEMRA cells were FACS-enriched and CD8+ and CD4+ T cells negatively isolated.

Sequenced: CD8+ T cells from PBMCs. The chain recombines TRBV6-5 with TRBJ2-5, with 7 bases identical to TRBD2. This receptor was taken from a human donor with multiple sclerosis. This CDR3 reads CASSYGTDGGKRETQYF. The CDR3 region has the DNA TGTGCCAGCAGTTATGGGACGGACGGGGGGAAGAGGGAGACCCAGTACTTC.